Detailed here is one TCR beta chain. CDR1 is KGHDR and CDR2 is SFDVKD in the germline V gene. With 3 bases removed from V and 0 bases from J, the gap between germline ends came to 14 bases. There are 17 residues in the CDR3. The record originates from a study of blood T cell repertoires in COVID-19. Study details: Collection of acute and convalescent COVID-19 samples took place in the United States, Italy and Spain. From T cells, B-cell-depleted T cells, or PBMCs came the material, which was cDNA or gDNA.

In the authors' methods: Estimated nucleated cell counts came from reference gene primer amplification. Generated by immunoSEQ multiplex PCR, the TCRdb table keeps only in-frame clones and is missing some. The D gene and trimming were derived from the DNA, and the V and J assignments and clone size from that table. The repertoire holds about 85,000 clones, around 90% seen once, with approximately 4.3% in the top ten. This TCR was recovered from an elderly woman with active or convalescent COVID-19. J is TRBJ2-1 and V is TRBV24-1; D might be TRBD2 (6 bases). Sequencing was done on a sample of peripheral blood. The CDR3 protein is CATSDPQFGGSYNEQFF. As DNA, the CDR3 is TGTGCCACCAGTGATCCCCAATTCGGGGGCTCCTACAATGAGCAGTTCTTC.